The T cell receptor beta chain under discussion was sequenced for a study of cytomegalovirus exposure and HLA in healthy donors (dated by TCRdb to the late 2010s). Regarding the complete study: According to a later analysis, one platform produced both the 110 or so validation repertoires and the 666 repertoires of the first cohort. The study was designed to test whether signatures of past pathogen exposure could be identified by cataloging public T cell receptors. A separate validation cohort of more than 100 different subjects was used in addition to the roughly 640-subject first cohort. To predict cytomegalovirus infection status, the study combined high-throughput TCR immunosequencing, statistical association of individual TCRs with disease status, and machine learning. General study outcomes and caveats: The validation cohort had no HLA typing available for a later analysis, so co-occurrence within that cohort was assessed over all 120 or so repertoires. Subsequent analysis determined that TCRs grouped into clusters in the first cohort also showed a tendency toward co-occurrence across the roughly 110 validation repertoires, and about 93% of cluster scores exceeded 0. In both the original and validation cohorts, the classifier was reported to diagnose cytomegalovirus status with high specificity and sensitivity. In vitro tests confirmed that a few of the cytomegalovirus-associated TCR beta chains recognize cytomegalovirus antigens. The study gave a list of 150 to 200 TCR beta chains associated with cytomegalovirus. While some public TCRs were present in many individuals, most TCR sequences turned up only very rarely across donors. The authors suggested that the approach could potentially be extended to other disease states and immunological phenotypes.

V and J are trimmed by 4 bases and 4 bases, and the gene matches miss 8 bases of the junction. CDR1 and CDR2 were assigned from the germline V gene as SQVTM and ANQGSEA. The CDR3 spans 15 residues, from the cysteine through the phenylalanine. The sequence is cut down to CDR3 DNA, 45 bases in frame from base 1. The protocol used for the library was the immunoSEQ multiplex PCR assay. As for how the authors treated the data: A statistical classification framework was built for diagnosing cytomegalovirus status from the catalog of TCR beta chain sequences. TCRdb holds this immuneACCESS table with in-frame rearrangements only. Some clones are missing; in checked studies, unresolved V genes explain under half, and the rest has no known cause. V, J and clone size are those of that table, while D and trimming were read from the DNA. For this sample there are 140,000 or so clones; 89% appear just once. The ten largest clones represent about 10% of the sample.

Separate from the approximately 670-subject first cohort, the validation cohort of roughly 130 subjects was the group to which the donors belonged. With regard to this clone: Its antigen is not yet known. No qualities accompany the bases; no much larger clone lies one base away.

The TCR originated in a woman aged 18-29 years in good health and CMV-seropositive. Sequenced: PBMCs. Recombination connected TRBV29-1 to TRBJ2-3, with 10 bases aligning to TRBD1. The encoded CDR3 is CSVVQTGGWADTQYF. The DNA sequence is TGCAGCGTTGTCCAGACAGGGGGCTGGGCAGATACGCAGTATTTT.